This T cell receptor beta chain came from a study of naive and memory T cell subsets. V shed 2 bases and J 8 bases; nucleotides not matched to a gene: 4. CDR1 MNHEY and CDR2 SMNVEV come from the germline V gene (reference sequence). This CDR3 spans 14 amino acids. Both TRBC1 and TRBC2 were covered by a beta constant-region primer of two equimolar oligonucleotides. The ligated cDNA underwent four PCR rounds using SP2 and nested alpha and beta constant-region primers. One entry per CDR3 protein results from TCRdb running MiXCR on the UMI-ligation and nested PCR reads. The table lists some 80,000 distinct CDR3 sequences, roughly 9.2% of them singletons, with 1.2% in the top ten. This clonotype has a count of ten or more.

The V and J genes are TRBV27 and TRBJ2-1, with 9 bases aligning to TRBD2. The receptor comes from a human donor in good health. The material sequenced was naive CD8+ T cells from blood. The CDR3, as DNA: TGTGCCAGCAGTTTAAGCCTAGCGGGATATGAGCAGTTCTTC. Translation: CASSLSLAGYEQFF.